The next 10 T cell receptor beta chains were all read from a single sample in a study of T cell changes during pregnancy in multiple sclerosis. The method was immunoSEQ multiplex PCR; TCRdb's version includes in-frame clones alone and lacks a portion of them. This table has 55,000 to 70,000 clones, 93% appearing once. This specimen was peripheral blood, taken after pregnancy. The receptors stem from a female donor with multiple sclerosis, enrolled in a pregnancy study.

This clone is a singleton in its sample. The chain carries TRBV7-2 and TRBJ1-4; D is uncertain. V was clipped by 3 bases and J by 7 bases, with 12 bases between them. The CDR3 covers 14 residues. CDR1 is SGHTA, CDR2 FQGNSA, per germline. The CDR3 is CASSLEGASEKLFF. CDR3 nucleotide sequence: TGTGCCAGCAGCTTGGAGGGCGCGAGTGAAAAACTGTTTTTT.

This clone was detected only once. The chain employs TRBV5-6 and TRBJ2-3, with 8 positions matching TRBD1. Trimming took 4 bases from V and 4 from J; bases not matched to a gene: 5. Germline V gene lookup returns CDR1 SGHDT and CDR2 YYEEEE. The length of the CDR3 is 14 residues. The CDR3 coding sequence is TGTGCCAGCAGCAATGGACAGGGATCAGATACGCAGTATTTT. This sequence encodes CASSNGQGSDTQYF.

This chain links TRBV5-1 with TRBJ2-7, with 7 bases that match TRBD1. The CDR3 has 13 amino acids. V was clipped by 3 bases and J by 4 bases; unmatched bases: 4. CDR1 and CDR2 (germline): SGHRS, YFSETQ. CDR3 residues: CASSSGTAYEQYF. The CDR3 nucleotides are TGCGCCAGCAGCTCGGGGACAGCTTACGAGCAGTACTTC.

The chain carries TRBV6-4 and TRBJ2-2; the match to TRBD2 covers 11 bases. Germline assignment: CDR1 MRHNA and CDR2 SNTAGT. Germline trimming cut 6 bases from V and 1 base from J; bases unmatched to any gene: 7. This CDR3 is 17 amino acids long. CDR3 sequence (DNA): TGTGCCAGCAGAGGGACTAGCGGAACCGAGAACACCGGGGAGCTGTTTTTT. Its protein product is CASRGTSGTENTGELFF.

CDR3 coding DNA: TGTGCCAGCAGCTTGGTGTCTAAATTCACAGATACGCAGTATTTT. Translation gives CASSLVSKFTDTQYF. The chain combines TRBV5-5 with TRBJ2-3, with unresolved D. Per the germline V gene, CDR1 is SGHKS and CDR2 is YYEKEE (reference sequence). This CDR3 has 15 residues. V gave up 0 bases and J gave up 2 bases, with 10 bases separating them.

CDR3 loop: CASSLGLDNEQFF. The DNA of the CDR3 is TGTGCCAGCAGCTTAGGACTAGACAATGAGCAGTTCTTC. The chain couples TRBV7-8 to TRBJ2-1, with D possibly matching TRBD2 (6 bases). Germline values: CDR1 SGHVS, CDR2 FQNEAQ. This CDR3 region has 13 residues. V shed 1 base and J shed 5 bases, with 6 bases lying between them.

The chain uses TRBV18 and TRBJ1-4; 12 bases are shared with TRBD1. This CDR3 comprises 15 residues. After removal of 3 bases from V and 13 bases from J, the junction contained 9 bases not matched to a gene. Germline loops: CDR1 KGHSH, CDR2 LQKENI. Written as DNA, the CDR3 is TGTGCCAGCTCACCGGAGCCGGGACAGGGGGCGCGACTGTTTTTT. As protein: CASSPEPGQGARLFF.

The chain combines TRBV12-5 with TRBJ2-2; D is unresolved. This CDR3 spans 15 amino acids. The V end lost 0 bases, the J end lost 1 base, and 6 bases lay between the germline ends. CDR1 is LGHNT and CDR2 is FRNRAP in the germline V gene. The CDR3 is CASGLVAGNTGELFF. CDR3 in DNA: TGTGCTAGTGGTTTGGTTGCAGGGAACACCGGGGAGCTGTTTTTT.

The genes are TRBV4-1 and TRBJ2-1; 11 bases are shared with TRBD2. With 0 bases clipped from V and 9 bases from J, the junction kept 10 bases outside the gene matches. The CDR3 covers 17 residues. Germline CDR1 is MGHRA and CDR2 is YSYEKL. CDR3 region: CASSQEGLAGGGSEQFF. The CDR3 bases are TGCGCCAGCAGCCAAGAGGGGCTAGCGGGAGGCGGTAGTGAGCAGTTCTTC.

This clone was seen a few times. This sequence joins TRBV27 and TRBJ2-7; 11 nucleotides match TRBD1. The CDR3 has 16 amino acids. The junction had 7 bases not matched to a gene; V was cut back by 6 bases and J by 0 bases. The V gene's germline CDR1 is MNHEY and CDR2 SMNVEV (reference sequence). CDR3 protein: CASSLTGTGGSYEQYF. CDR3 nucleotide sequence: TGTGCCAGCAGCTTAACCGGGACAGGGGGCTCCTACGAGCAGTACTTC.